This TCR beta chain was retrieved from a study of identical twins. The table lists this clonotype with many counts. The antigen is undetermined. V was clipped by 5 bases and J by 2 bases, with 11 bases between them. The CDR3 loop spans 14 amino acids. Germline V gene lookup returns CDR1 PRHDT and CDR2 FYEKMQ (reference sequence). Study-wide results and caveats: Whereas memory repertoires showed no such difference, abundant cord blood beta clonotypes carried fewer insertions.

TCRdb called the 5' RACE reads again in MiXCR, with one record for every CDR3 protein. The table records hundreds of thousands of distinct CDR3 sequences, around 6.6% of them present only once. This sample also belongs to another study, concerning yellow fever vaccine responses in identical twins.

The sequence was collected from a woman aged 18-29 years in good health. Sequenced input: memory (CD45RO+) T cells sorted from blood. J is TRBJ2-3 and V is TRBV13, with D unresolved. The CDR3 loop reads CASSRRDNTDTQYF. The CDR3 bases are TGTGCCAGCAGCCGCCGTGACAACACAGATACGCAGTATTTT.